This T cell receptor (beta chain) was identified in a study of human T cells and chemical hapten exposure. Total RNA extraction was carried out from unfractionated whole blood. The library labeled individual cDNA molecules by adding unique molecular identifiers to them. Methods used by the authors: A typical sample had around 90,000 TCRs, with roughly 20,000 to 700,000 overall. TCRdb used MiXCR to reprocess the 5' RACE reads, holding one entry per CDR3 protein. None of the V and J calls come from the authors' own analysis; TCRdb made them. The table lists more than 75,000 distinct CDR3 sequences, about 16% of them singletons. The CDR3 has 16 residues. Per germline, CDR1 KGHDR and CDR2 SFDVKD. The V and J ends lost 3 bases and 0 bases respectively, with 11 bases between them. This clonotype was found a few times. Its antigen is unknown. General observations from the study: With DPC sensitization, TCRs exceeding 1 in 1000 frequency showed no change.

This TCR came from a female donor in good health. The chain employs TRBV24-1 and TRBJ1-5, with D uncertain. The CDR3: CATSDRGSPSNQPQHF. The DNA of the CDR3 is TGTGCCACCAGTGATCGGGGAAGCCCTAGCAATCAGCCCCAGCATTTT.